The sequence of this TCR beta chain was determined in a study of blood T cells in healthy people across ages. The V and J ends lost 4 bases and 7 bases, in that order; junction bases with no gene match: 4. This CDR3 has 13 residues. CDR1 is SGHRS and CDR2 is YFSETQ in the germline V gene. A second PCR, run for roughly 7 to 12 cycles, used a sample-barcoded 5' primer plus a J-beta primer mix. A single record per CDR3 protein comes from TCRdb applying MiXCR to the 5' RACE reads. Among over 1.5 million distinct CDR3 sequences listed, around 50% were seen once. Material: blood. This clonotype originated in a middle-aged woman in good health. This sequence joins TRBV5-1 and TRBJ1-1; TRBD1 matches 10 bases. The CDR3 DNA follows: TGCGCCAGCAGCACCTGGACAGGGGGTGAAGCTTTCTTT. Protein sequence: CASSTWTGGEAFF.